This T cell receptor beta chain was profiled in a study of T cell repertoires in cytomegalovirus infection. Study background: In the study, CMV epitopes included recently identified HLA-C-restricted and well-studied HLA-B-restricted ones. It can be stated that public TCR beta signatures indicated CMV infection as well as a matching HLA type.

Study findings and constraints: HLA-C-restricted, CMV-specific TCR beta clonotypes were dominant ex vivo. Carriers of CMV and the relevant HLA type were discriminated by public TCR beta frequency.

In this sample, this clonotype turned up a few times. What it binds is not known. One entry per CDR3 protein, called by TCRdb with MiXCR from the reads. This sample has about 900,000 distinct CDR3 sequences, with about a third found just once. V was shortened by 1 base and J by 5 bases, with 9 bases between the two germline ends. The CDR3 sequence is 13 residues long. Germline CDR1 reads MNHEY; CDR2 reads SVGEGT. The chain links TRBV6-2 or TRBV6-3 to TRBJ2-7; D is ambiguous. The sequence derives from a human donor in good health (CMV status not recorded). Some clones in this sample may be carry-over from other donors' samples. This sample comprised cultured CD8+ T cells from PBMCs, obtained from culture after CMV antigen stimulation. In DNA form, the CDR3 reads TGTGCCAGCAGTTACTTGGGATTCCACGAGCAGTACTTC. Its translation: CASSYLGFHEQYF.